These 21 T cell receptor beta chains were all obtained from the same sample, sequenced in a study of OX40 agonist ivuxolimab in advanced cancers. Library preparation employed the immunoSEQ multiplex PCR assay. The table was pulled from immuneACCESS by TCRdb, which kept in-frame rearrangements only. Such tables lose some clones; where checked, under half of the loss comes from unresolved V genes, and the rest has no known cause. The sample includes 37,000 or so clones, with approximately 84% observed a single time. About 15% of the sample comes from the top ten. The input for sequencing was CD4+ or CD8+ T cells sorted from blood, taken in a trial of the OX40 agonist ivuxolimab. Every receptor here comes from an adult with an advanced solid tumor such as melanoma, head and neck, liver or kidney cancer.

This chain uses TRBV9 with TRBJ2-7, with a tentative D call TRBD1 (5 bases). Trimming removed 4 bases from V and 2 bases from J, with 13 bases in between. Germline loops: CDR1 SGDLS, CDR2 YYNGEE. The CDR3 has 14 residues. CDR3 amino acids: CASSSFQGAYEQYF. As DNA, the CDR3 is TGTGCCAGCAGCTCCTTTCAAGGGGCCTACGAGCAGTACTTC. Full variable domain (outside the CDR3, taken from reference TRBV9 and TRBJ2-7): DSGVTQTPKHLITATGQRVTLRCSPRSGDLSVYWYQQSLDQGLQFLIQYYNGEERAKGNILERFSAQQFPDLHSELNLSSLELGDSALYFCASSSFQGAYEQYFGPGTRLTVT.

The rearrangement uses TRBV7-9 and TRBJ1-6, with D possibly TRBD1 on 5 matching bases. V was shortened by 5 bases and J by 3 bases, with 14 bases between the two germline ends. This CDR3 is built from 16 residues. The V gene's germline CDR1 is SEHNR and CDR2 FQNEAQ (reference sequence). Written as DNA, the CDR3 is TGTGCCAGCAGCCTTCTCTGGCAGGGCTATAATTCACCCCTCCACTTT. This encodes CASSLLWQGYNSPLHF.

V and J are TRBV28 and TRBJ1-5; TRBD1 is a possible D gene (5 bases). Germline V gene lookup returns CDR1 MDHEN and CDR2 SYDVKM. CDR3 size: 11 residues. Trimming removed 7 bases from V and 9 bases from J, with 10 bases in between. The CDR3 spells CASTPGGPQHF. CDR3 DNA sequence: TGTGCCAGCACCCCTGGGGGGCCCCAGCATTTT.

This clone was recorded only once. The chain uses TRBV19 and TRBJ2-7, with 9 bases matching TRBD2. The CDR3 is made up of 15 amino acids. V lost 5 bases to trimming and J lost 2 bases; unmatched junction nucleotides: 7. Germline V gives CDR1 LNHDA, CDR2 SQIVND (reference sequence). This chain's CDR3 is CASSGASGTPYEQYF. As DNA, the CDR3 is TGTGCCAGTAGTGGGGCTAGCGGGACCCCCTACGAGCAGTACTTC.

The chain couples TRBV9 to TRBJ2-7; D tentatively reads TRBD1 or TRBD2 (5 bases each). V was clipped by 3 bases and J by 2 bases, with 12 bases between them. Germline CDR1 is SGDLS and CDR2 is YYNGEE. The CDR3 loop spans 14 amino acids. The CDR3 loop is CASSARDVPYEQYF. Written as DNA, the CDR3 is TGTGCCAGCAGCGCTCGGGACGTACCCTACGAGCAGTACTTC.

V and J are TRBV27 and TRBJ1-4, with D unclear. The V gene lost 11 bases and the J gene lost 8 bases, with 15 bases spanning the gap. There are 12 residues in the CDR3. Germline V lookup: CDR1 MNHEY, CDR2 SMNVEV (reference sequence). The CDR3 reads CACGRGAEKLFF. In DNA form, the CDR3 reads TGTGCCTGTGGACGAGGAGCCGAAAAACTGTTTTTT.

This chain uses TRBV28 with TRBJ2-4; 10 bases are a match to TRBD2. V gave up 4 bases and J gave up 4 bases; unmatched junction bases: 1. Germline CDR1 reads MDHEN; CDR2 reads SYDVKM. This CDR3 comprises 14 residues. The CDR3 protein is CASSSLAGKNIQYF. As DNA, the CDR3 is TGTGCCAGCAGTTCACTAGCGGGAAAAAACATTCAGTACTTC.

The J gene is TRBJ2-3, the V gene TRBV29-1; D call uncertain. Trimming removed 7 bases at V and 0 bases at J, with 11 bases between. Per the germline V gene, CDR1 is SQVTM and CDR2 is ANQGSEA. The CDR3 loop spans 13 amino acids. Here the CDR3 DNA reads TGCAGCGCGATTGAGGACAGCACAGATACGCAGTATTTT. Translated, it gives CSAIEDSTDTQYF.

V usage is TRBV4-3 and J usage is TRBJ2-1; the D gene could be TRBD1 or TRBD2 (5 bases each). Per germline, CDR1 LGHNA and CDR2 YSLEER. The germline V and J ends were trimmed by 1 base and 8 bases, with 18 bases remaining between them. This CDR3 has 16 residues. This chain's CDR3 is CASSQGIPGPGHEQFF. The CDR3 bases are TGCGCCAGCAGCCAAGGGATTCCGGGACCCGGGCATGAGCAGTTCTTC.

The chain is built from TRBV4-3 and TRBJ1-2, with no clear D. Deletions cut 2 bases from V and 5 bases from J, with 6 bases between. Looked up from germline, CDR1 is LGHNA and CDR2 is YSLEER. The CDR3 length is 12 residues. The chain's CDR3 is CASSQSGYGYTF. The CDR3 DNA sequence: TGCGCCAGCAGCCAATCAGGTTATGGCTACACCTTC.

This clone was found a few times. This CDR3 reads CASSRLGQGDQAFF. The CDR3 DNA reads TGTGCCAGCAGTCGGTTGGGACAGGGGGACCAAGCTTTCTTT. The gene calls are TRBV14 and TRBJ1-1; 11 bases fit TRBD1. V dropped 6 bases and J dropped 9; count of bases not matched to a gene: 9. The V gene's germline CDR1 is SGHDN and CDR2 FVKESK. CDR3 length: 14 residues.

The chain has TRBV19 and TRBJ2-7; 9 nucleotides match TRBD1. The CDR3 totals 14 residues. V lost 3 bases, J lost 2 bases, and 2 bases stayed unmatched. Germline lookup yields CDR1 LNHDA and CDR2 SQIVND (reference sequence). The DNA for the CDR3 is TGTGCCAGTAGTATGGACAGGGGCCCCTACGAGCAGTACTTC. Translation gives CASSMDRGPYEQYF.

This chain joins TRBV7-3 and TRBJ2-1, with TRBD1 identical over 9 bases. The CDR3 spans 14 residues. Germline values: CDR1 SGHTA, CDR2 FQGTGA. V gave up 2 bases and J gave up 9 bases; unmatched junction bases: 5. CDR3 in amino acids: CASSLDRGTSEQFF. The CDR3 DNA sequence: TGTGCCAGCAGCTTAGACAGGGGGACCAGTGAGCAGTTCTTC. Full variable domain (outside the CDR3, taken from reference TRBV7-3 and TRBJ2-1): GAGVSQTPSNKVTEKGKYVELRCDPISGHTALYWYRQSLGQGPEFLIYFQGTGAADDSGLPNDRFFAVRPEGSVSTLKIQRTERGDSAVYLCASSLDRGTSEQFFGPGTRLTVL.

The gene calls are TRBV29-1 and TRBJ2-1, with D tentatively TRBD1 (6 bases). Germline V gives CDR1 SQVTM, CDR2 ANQGSEA. The V end was cut by 5 bases, the J end by 4 bases, with 18 bases between. The CDR3 covers 15 residues. The CDR3 is CSVHYLGQTYNEQFF. CDR3 nucleotide sequence: TGCAGCGTTCATTACCTTGGACAGACTTACAATGAGCAGTTCTTC.

This clone has a single count. The chain combines TRBV4-1 with TRBJ2-7; a weak D match, TRBD1 (6 bases). CDR1 and CDR2 from the germline V gene are MGHRA and YSYEKL. CDR3 length equals 15 residues. V lost 2 bases and J lost 2, with 13 bases in between. The CDR3 is CASSQTQGLTYEQYF. CDR3 DNA sequence: TGCGCCAGCAGCCAAACACAGGGCCTAACCTACGAGCAGTACTTC.

The V call is TRBV10-3, the J call TRBJ1-3; the D is unclear. CDR1 and CDR2 (germline): ENHRY, SYGVKD. Trimming left V 0 bases short and J 1 base short, with 10 bases between. The CDR3 extends over 16 amino acids. The CDR3 DNA sequence: TGTGCCATCAGTGAGTCGTTGTCGGTTTCTGGAAACACCATATATTTT. It is translated as CAISESLSVSGNTIYF.

This chain connects TRBV6-5 to TRBJ2-3; TRBD2 matches at 10 bases. This CDR3 contains 14 residues. The germline V gene has CDR1 MNHEY and CDR2 SVGAGI. The trim removed 3 bases at V and 6 bases at J, leaving 3 bases unmatched. As DNA, the CDR3 is TGTGCCAGCAGTTATACGACTAGCGGGGATACGCAGTATTTT. This codes for CASSYTTSGDTQYF.

This chain joins TRBV4-1 and TRBJ1-6; D is unresolved. The CDR3 is made up of 16 amino acids. Germline V lookup: CDR1 MGHRA, CDR2 YSYEKL. Trimming took 0 bases from V and 4 from J, leaving 10 bases between them. CDR3 protein: CASSQELALYNSPLHF. In DNA form, the CDR3 reads TGCGCCAGCAGCCAAGAACTGGCCCTTTATAATTCACCCCTCCACTTT.

J is TRBJ2-7 and V is TRBV27; D call uncertain. Trimming cost V 0 bases and J 5 bases, with 8 bases left between them. The length of the CDR3 is 13 residues. Germline assignment: CDR1 MNHEY and CDR2 SMNVEV (reference sequence). CDR3 residues: CASSLSGFHEQYF. DNA for the CDR3: TGTGCCAGCAGTTTATCGGGGTTCCACGAGCAGTACTTC.

The chain links TRBV18 to TRBJ2-5; no clear D. Trimming removed 2 bases from V and 4 bases from J, with 11 bases in between. Germline CDR1 is KGHSH and CDR2 is LQKENI. The CDR3 has 14 amino acids. CDR3 nucleotide sequence: TGTGCCAGCTCACCAGGGCCAGAACCAGAGACCCAGTACTTC. Translated, it gives CASSPGPEPETQYF.

A single count supports this clone. The sample holds other DNA sequences that translate to the same CDR3. This chain uses TRBV27 with TRBJ2-1; D gene unclear. Germline CDR1 MNHEY, CDR2 SMNVEV (reference sequence). The CDR3 length is 11 residues. Trimming took off 3 bases at V and 7 bases at J, with 4 bases between the two ends. The CDR3 reads CASSLGNEQFF. DNA for the CDR3: TGTGCCAGCAGTTTGGGAAATGAGCAGTTCTTC.